The clone carrying this T cell receptor (beta chain) has just one count. This sample stems from a study of OX40 agonist ivuxolimab in advanced cancers. Study-level information: Three patients had partial responses: one hepatocellular carcinoma, two cutaneous melanoma.

CDR3 length equals 15 residues. Germline CDR1 reads KGHSH; CDR2 reads LQKENI. The V end lost 3 bases, the J end lost 6 bases, and 12 bases lay between the germline ends. Clones were read by immunoSEQ multiplex PCR, and TCRdb kept only the in-frame ones, dropping some. The sample records about 35,000 clones, roughly 84% being singletons. This chain links TRBV18 with TRBJ1-6; D possibly corresponds to TRBD1 (5 bases). Sequenced here: CD4+ or CD8+ T cells sorted from blood, sampled in a trial of the OX40 agonist ivuxolimab. The receptor's source is an adult with an advanced solid tumor such as melanoma, head and neck, liver or kidney cancer. The CDR3 protein is CASSPQGDFNSPLHF. CDR3 nucleotide sequence: TGTGCCAGCTCACCCCAGGGAGACTTTAATTCACCCCTCCACTTT.